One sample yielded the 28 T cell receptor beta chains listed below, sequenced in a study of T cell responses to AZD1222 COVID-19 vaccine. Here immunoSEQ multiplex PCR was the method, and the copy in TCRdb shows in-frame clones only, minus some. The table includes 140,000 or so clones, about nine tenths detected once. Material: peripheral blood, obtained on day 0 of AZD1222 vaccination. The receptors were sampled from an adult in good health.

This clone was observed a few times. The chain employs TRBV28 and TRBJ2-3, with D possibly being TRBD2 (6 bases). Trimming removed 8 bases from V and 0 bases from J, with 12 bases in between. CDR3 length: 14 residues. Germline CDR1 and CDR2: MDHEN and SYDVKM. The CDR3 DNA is TGTGCCAGCCGAATAGGGACTAGCACAGATACGCAGTATTTT. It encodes CASRIGTSTDTQYF.

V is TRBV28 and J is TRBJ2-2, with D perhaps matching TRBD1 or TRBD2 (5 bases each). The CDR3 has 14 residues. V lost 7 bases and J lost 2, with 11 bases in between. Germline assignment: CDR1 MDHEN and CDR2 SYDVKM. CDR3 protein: CASTKRGNTGELFF. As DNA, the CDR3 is TGTGCCAGCACCAAACGGGGCAACACCGGGGAGCTGTTTTTT. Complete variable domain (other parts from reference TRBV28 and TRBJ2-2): DVKVTQSSRYLVKRTGEKVFLECVQDMDHENMFWYRQDPGLGLRLIYFSYDVKMKEKGDIPEGYSVSREKKERFSLILESASTNQTSMYLCASTKRGNTGELFFGEGSRLTVL.

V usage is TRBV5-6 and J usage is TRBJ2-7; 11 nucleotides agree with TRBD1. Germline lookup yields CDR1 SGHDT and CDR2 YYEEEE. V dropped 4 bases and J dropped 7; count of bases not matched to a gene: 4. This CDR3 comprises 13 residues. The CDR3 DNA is TGTGCCAGCAGCCGGACAGGGGGCGAAGAGCAGTACTTC. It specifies CASSRTGGEEQYF.

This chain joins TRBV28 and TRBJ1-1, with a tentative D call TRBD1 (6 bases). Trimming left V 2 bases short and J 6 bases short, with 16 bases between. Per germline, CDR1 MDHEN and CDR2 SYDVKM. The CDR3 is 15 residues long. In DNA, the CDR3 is TGTGCCAGCAGTTTAAGTGGCAGGGGTATCGCTGAAGCTTTCTTT. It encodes CASSLSGRGIAEAFF.

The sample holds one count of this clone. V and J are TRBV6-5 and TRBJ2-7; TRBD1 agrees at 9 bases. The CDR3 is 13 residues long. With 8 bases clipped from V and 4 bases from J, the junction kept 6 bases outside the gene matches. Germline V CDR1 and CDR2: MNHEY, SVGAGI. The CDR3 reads CASGRDRAYEQYF. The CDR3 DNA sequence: TGTGCCAGCGGCCGGGACAGGGCGTACGAGCAGTACTTC.

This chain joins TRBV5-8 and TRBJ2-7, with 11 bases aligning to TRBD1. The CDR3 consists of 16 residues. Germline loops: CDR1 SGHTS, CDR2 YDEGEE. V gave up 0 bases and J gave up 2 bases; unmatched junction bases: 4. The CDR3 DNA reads TGTGCCAGCAGCTTGGTAGGGACAGGGGGAACCTACGAGCAGTACTTC. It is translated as CASSLVGTGGTYEQYF.

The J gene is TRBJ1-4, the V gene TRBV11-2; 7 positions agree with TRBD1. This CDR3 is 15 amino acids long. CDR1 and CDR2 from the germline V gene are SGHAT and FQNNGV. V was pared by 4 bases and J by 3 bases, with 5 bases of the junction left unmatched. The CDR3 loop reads CASSSHRGPNEKLFF. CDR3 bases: TGTGCCAGCAGCTCCCACAGGGGTCCTAATGAAAAACTGTTTTTT.

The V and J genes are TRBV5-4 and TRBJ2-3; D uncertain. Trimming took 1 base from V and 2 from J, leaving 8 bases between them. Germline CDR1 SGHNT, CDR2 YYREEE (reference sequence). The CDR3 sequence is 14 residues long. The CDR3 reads CASSLWPSTDTQYF. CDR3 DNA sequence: TGTGCCAGCAGCTTGTGGCCTTCCACAGATACGCAGTATTTT.

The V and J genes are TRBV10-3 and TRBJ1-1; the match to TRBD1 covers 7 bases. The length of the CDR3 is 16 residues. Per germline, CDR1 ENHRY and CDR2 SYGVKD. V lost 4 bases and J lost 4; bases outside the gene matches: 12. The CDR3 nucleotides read TGTGCCATCAGTGGACAGGGAATACAAGGCGGCACTGAAGCTTTCTTT. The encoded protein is CAISGQGIQGGTEAFF.

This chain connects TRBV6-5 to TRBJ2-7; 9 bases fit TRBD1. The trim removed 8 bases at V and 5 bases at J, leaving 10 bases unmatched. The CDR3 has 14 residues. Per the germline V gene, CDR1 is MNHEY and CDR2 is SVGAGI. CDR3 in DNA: TGTGCCAGCGGCCCCGGGACAGGGCATCACGAGCAGTACTTC. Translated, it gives CASGPGTGHHEQYF.

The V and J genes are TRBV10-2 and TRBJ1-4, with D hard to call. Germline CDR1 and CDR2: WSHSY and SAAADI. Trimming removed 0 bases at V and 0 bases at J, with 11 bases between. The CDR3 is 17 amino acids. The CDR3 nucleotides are TGCGCCAGCAGTGAGTCAAAAGGGTGGGCAACTAATGAAAAACTGTTTTTT. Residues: CASSESKGWATNEKLFF.

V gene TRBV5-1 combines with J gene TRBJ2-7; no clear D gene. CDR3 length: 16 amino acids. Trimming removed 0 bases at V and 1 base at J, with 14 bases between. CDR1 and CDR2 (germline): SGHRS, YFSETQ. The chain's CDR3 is CASSLGRPNLSYEQYF. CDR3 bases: TGCGCCAGCAGCTTGGGGCGGCCCAATTTATCCTACGAGCAGTACTTC. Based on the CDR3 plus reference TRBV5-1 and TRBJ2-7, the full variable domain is KAGVTQTPRYLIKTRGQQVTLSCSPISGHRSVSWYQQTPGQGLQFLFEYFSETQRNKGNFPGRFSGRQFSNSRSEMNVSTLELGDSALYLCASSLGRPNLSYEQYFGPGTRLTVT.

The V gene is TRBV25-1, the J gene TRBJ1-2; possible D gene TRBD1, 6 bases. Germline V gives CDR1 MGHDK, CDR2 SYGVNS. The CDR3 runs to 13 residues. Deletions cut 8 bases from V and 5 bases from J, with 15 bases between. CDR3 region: CASPSGASYGYTF. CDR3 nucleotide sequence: TGTGCCAGCCCTTCGGGGGCCTCTTATGGCTACACCTTC.

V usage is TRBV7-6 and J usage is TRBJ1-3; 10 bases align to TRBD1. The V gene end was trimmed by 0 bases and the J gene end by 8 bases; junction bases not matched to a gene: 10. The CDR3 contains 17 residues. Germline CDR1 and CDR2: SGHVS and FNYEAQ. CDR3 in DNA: TGTGCCAGCAGCTTAGCCCATGGGACAGGGGCTGGCCACACCATATATTTT. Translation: CASSLAHGTGAGHTIYF.

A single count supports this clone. The CDR3 loop reads CASGSQLWGAFGYTF. The CDR3 DNA follows: TGTGCTAGTGGTTCCCAATTATGGGGGGCGTTTGGCTACACCTTC. The chain combines TRBV12-5 with TRBJ1-2; tentative D call: TRBD1 (6 bases). The CDR3 contains 15 residues. Trimming removed 4 bases from V and 7 bases from J, with 19 bases in between. Looked up from germline, CDR1 is LGHNT and CDR2 is FRNRAP.

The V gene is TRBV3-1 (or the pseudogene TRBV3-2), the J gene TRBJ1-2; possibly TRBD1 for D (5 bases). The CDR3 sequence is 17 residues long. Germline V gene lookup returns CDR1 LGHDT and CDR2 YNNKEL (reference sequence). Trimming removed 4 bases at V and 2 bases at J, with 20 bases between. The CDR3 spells CASSPARGVSSNYGYTF. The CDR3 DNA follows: TGTGCCAGCAGCCCTGCACGGGGGGTTTCTTCCAACTATGGCTACACCTTC.

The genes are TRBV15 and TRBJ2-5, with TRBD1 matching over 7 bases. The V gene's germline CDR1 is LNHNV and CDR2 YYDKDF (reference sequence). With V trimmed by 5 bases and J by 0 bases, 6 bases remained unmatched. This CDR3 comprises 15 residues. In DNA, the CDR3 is TGTGCCACCAGCCGACAGGGTCCCTACCAAGAGACCCAGTACTTC. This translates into CATSRQGPYQETQYF.

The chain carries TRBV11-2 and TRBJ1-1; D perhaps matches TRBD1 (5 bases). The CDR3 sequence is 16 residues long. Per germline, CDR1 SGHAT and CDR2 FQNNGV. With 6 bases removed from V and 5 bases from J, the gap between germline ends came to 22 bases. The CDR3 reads CASRPTKGPRGTEAFF. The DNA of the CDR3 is TGTGCCAGCAGACCCACAAAGGGGCCCCGAGGGACTGAAGCTTTCTTT.

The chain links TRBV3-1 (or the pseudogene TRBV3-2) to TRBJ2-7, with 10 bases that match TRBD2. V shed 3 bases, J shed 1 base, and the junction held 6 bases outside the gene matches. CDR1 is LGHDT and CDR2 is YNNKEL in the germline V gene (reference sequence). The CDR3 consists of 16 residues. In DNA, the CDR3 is TGTGCCAGCAGCCACGGTAGCGGGAGGTCTTCCTACGAGCAGTACTTC. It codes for CASSHGSGRSSYEQYF.

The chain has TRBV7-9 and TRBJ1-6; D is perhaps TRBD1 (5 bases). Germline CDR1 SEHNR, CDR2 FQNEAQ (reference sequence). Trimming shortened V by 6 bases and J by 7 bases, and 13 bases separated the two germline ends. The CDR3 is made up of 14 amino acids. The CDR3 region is CASRPGLQNSPLHF. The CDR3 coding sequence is TGTGCCAGCAGGCCGGGACTCCAAAATTCACCCCTCCACTTT.

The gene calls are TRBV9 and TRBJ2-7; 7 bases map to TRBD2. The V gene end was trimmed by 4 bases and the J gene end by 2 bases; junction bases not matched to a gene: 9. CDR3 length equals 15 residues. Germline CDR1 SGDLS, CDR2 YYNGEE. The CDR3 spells CASSRTSLAAYEQYF. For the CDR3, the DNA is TGTGCCAGCAGCCGCACCTCTCTAGCGGCCTACGAGCAGTACTTC.

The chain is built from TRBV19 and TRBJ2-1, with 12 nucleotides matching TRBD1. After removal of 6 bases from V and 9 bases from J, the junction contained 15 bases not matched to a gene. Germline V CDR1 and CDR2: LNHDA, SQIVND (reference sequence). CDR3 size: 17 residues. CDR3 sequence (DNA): TGTGCCAGTAGCGAATATCTGGGACAGGGGGCGTTCGTTGAGCAGTTCTTC. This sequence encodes CASSEYLGQGAFVEQFF.

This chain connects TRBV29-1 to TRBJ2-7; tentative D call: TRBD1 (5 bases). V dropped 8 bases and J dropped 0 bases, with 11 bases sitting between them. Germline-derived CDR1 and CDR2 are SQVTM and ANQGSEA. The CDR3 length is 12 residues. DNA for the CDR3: TGCAGCCCATGGACACCCTCCTACGAGCAGTACTTC. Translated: CSPWTPSYEQYF.

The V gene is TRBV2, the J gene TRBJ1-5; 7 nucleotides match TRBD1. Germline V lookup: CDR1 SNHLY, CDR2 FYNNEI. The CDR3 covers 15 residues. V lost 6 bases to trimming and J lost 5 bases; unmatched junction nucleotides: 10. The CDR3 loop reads CASSEFKQGYQPQHF. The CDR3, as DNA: TGTGCCAGCAGCGAATTTAAACAGGGGTATCAGCCCCAGCATTTT.

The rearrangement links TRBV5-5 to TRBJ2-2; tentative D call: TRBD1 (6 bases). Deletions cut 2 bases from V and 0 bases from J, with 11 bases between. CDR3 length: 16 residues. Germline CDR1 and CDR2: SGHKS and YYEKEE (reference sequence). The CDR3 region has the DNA TGTGCCAGCAGCTTTGGTAGGGGGTCGAACACCGGGGAGCTGTTTTTT. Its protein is CASSFGRGSNTGELFF.

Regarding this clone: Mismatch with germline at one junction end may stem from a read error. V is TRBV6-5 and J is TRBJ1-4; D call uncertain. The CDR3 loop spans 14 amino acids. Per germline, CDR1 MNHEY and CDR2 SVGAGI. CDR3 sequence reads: CATRFLVGYDKLFF. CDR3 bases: TGTGCCACCCGATTTCTGGTCGGTTATGATAAACTGTTTTTT.

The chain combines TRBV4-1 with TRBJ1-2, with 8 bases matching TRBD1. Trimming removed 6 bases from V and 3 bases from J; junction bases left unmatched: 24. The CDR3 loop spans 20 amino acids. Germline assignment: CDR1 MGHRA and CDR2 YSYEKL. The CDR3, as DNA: TGCGCCAGCAGGGACCTGTGGGTTCTCCAAGGACAGGGTAGGGACTATGGCTACACCTTC. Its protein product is CASRDLWVLQGQGRDYGYTF.

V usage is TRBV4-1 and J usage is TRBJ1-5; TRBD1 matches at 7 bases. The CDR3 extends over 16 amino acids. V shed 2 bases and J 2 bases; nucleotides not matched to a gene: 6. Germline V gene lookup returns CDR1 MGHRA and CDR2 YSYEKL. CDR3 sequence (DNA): TGCGCCAGCAGCCAACCCCAGGGGGGAGGCAATCAGCCCCAGCATTTT. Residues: CASSQPQGGGNQPQHF.